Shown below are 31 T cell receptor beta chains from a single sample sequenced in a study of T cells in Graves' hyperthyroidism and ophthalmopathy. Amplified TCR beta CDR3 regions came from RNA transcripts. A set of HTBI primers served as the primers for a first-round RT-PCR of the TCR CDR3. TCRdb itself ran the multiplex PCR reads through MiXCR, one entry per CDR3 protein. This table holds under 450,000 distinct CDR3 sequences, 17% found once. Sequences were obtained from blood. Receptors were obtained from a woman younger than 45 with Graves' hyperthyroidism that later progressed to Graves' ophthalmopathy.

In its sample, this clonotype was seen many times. CDR3 DNA sequence: TGTGCCAGCAGTTTAAGCCAGCTCTCTTATAATTCACCCCTCCACTTT. Translating gives CASSLSQLSYNSPLHF. The chain uses TRBV12-3 or TRBV12-4 and TRBJ1-6, with D unclear. Trimming took off 2 bases at V and 4 bases at J, with 12 bases between the two ends. The CDR3 covers 16 residues.

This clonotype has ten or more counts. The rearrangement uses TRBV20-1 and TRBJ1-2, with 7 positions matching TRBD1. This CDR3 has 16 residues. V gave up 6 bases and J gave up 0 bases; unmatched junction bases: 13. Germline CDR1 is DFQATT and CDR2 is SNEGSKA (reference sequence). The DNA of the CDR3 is TGCAGTGCCCCTCAAATGGGGACAGAAGCTAACTATGGCTACACCTTC. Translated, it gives CSAPQMGTEANYGYTF.

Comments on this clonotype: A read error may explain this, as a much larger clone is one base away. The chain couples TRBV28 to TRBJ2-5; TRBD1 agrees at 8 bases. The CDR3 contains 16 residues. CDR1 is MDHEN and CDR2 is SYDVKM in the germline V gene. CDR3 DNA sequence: TGTGCCAGCAGCCCCCGCCGGGGACAGGACCAGGAGACCCAGTACTTC. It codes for CASSPRRGQDQETQYF.

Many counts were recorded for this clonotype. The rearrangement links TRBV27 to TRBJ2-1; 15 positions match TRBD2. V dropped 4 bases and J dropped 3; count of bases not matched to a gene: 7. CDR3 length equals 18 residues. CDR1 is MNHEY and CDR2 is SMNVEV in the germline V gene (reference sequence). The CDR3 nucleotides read TGTGCCAGCAGTTCACCCGGGACTAGCGGGGGGTACTACAATGAGCAGTTCTTC. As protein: CASSSPGTSGGYYNEQFF.

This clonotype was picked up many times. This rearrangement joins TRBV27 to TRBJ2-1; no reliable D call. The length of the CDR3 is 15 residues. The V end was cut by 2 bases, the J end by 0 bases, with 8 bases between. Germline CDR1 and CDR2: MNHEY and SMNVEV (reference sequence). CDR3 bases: TGTGCCAGCAGTTTAGACGAGAGCTCCTACAATGAGCAGTTCTTC. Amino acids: CASSLDESSYNEQFF.

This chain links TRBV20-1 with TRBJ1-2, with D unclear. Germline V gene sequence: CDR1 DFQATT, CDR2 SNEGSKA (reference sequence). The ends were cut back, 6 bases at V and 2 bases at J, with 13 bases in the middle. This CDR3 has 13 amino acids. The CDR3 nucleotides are TGCAGTGCCTGGCAGGAGGGCAACTATGGCTACACCTTC. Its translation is CSAWQEGNYGYTF.

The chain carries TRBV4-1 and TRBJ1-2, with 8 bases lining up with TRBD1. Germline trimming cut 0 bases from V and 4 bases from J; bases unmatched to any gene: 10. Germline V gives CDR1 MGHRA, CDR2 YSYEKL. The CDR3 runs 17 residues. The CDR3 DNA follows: TGCGCCAGCAGCCAAGACCCTGGACAGGGCGGGGGCTATGGCTACACCTTC. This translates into CASSQDPGQGGGYGYTF.

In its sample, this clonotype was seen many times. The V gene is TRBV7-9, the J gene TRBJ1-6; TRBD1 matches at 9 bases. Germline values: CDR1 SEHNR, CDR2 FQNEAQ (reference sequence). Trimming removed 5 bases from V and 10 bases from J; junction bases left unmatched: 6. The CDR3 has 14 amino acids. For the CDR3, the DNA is TGTGCCAGCAGCCAGGACAGGGGATGGTCACCCCTCCACTTT. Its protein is CASSQDRGWSPLHF.

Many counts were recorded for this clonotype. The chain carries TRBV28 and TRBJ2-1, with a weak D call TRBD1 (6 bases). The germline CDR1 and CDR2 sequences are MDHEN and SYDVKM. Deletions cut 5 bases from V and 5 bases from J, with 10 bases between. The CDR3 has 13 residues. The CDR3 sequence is CASSRQGNNEQFF. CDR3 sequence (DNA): TGTGCCAGCAGTCGGCAGGGGAACAATGAGCAGTTCTTC. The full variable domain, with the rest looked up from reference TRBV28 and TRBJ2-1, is DVKVTQSSRYLVKRTGEKVFLECVQDMDHENMFWYRQDPGLGLRLIYFSYDVKMKEKGDIPEGYSVSREKKERFSLILESASTNQTSMYLCASSRQGNNEQFFGPGTRLTVL.

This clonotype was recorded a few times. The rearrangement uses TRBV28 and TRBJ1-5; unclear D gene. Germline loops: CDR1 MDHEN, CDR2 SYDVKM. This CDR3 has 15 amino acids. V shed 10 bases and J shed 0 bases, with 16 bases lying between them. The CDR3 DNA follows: TGTGCCATCCCGGGCCCGGGAGATAGCAATCAGCCCCAGCATTTT. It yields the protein CAIPGPGDSNQPQHF.

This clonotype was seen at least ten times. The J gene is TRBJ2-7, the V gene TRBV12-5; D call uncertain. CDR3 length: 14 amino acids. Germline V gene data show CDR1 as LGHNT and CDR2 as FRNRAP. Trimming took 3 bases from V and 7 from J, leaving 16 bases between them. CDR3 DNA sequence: TGTGCTAGTGGTTTTCATTGGGAAGAATGGGAGCAGTACTTC. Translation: CASGFHWEEWEQYF.

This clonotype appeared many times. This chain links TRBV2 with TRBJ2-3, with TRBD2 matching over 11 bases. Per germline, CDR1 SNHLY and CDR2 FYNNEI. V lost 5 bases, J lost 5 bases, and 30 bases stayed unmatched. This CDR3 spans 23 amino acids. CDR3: CASSKNTPHRSGLAGGPIDTQYF. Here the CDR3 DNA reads TGTGCCAGCAGTAAAAATACCCCTCACCGATCGGGATTAGCGGGAGGGCCAATAGATACGCAGTATTTT.

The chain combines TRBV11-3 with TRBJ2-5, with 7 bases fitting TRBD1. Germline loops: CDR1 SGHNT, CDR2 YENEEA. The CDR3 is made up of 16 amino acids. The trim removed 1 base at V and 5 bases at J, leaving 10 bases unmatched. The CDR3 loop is CASSLGTLPRGETQYF. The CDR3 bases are TGTGCCAGCAGCTTAGGTACCCTGCCCAGGGGGGAGACCCAGTACTTC.

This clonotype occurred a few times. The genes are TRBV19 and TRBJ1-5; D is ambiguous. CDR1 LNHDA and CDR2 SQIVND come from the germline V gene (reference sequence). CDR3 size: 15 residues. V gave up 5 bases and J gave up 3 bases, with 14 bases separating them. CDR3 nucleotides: TGTGCCAGTAGTTCTGACCGAATATACAATCAGCCCCAGCATTTT. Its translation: CASSSDRIYNQPQHF.

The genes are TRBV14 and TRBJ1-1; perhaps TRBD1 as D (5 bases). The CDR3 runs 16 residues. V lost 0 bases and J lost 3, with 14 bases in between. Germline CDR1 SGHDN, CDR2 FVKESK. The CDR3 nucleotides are TGTGCCAGCAGCCAAGATAAGGGGTTCAAGGACACTGAAGCTTTCTTT. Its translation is CASSQDKGFKDTEAFF.

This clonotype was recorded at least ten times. The DNA of the CDR3 is TGTGCCAGCAGCTTACCAGGGGAAGAGACCCAGTACTTC. Protein sequence: CASSLPGEETQYF. V is TRBV7-9 and J is TRBJ2-5; the D gene is possibly TRBD1 (6 bases). CDR1 and CDR2 (germline): SEHNR, FQNEAQ (reference sequence). The CDR3 is made up of 13 amino acids. V was shortened by 2 bases and J by 3 bases, with 7 bases between the two germline ends.

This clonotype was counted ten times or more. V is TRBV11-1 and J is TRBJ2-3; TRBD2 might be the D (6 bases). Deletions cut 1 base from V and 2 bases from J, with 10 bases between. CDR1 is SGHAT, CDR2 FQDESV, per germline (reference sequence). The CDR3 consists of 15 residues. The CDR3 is CASSLGSGNTDTQYF. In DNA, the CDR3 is TGTGCCAGCAGCTTAGGTAGCGGAAACACAGATACGCAGTATTTT. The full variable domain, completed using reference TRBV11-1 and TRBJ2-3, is EAEVAQSPRYKITEKSQAVAFWCDPISGHATLYWYRQILGQGPELLVQFQDESVVDDSQLPKDRFSAERLKGVDSTLKIQPAELGDSAMYLCASSLGSGNTDTQYFGPGTRLTVL.

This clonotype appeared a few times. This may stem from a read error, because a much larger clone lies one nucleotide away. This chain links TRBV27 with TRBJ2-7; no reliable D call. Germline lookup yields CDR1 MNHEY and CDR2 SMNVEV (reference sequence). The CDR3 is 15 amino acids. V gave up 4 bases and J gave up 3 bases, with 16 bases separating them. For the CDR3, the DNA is TGTGCCAGCAGTTACCGCCAGGTGCCAGACTACGAGCAGTACTTC. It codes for CASSYRQVPDYEQYF.

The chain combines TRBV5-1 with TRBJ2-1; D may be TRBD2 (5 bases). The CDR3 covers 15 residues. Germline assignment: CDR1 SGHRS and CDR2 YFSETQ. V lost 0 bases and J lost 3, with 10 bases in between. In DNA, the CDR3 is TGCGCCAGCAGCTTGGTGACTACCAACTACAATGAGCAGTTCTTC. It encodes CASSLVTTNYNEQFF.

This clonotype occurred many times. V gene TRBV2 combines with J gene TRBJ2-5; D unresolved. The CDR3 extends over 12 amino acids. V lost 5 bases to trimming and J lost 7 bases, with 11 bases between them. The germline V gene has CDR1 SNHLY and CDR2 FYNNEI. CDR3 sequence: CASSSPDGTQYF. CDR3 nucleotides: TGTGCCAGCAGTTCCCCCGACGGGACCCAGTACTTC.

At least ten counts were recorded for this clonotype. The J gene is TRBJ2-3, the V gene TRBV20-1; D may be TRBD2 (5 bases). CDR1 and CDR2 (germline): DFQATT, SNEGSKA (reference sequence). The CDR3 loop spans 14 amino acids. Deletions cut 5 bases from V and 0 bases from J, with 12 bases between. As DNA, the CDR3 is TGCAGTGCTCCGAGCGGATCTAGCACAGATACGCAGTATTTT. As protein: CSAPSGSSTDTQYF.

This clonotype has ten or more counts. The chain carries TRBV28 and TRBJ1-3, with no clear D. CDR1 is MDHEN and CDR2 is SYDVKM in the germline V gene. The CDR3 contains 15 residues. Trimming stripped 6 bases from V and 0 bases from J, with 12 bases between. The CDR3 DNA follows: TGTGCCAGCAGGGCAGCTGGATTCTCTGGAAACACCATATATTTT. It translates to CASRAAGFSGNTIYF.

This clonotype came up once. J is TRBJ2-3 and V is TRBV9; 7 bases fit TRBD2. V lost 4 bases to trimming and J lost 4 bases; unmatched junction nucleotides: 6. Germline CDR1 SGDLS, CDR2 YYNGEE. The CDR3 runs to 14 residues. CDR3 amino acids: CASSPTSRPDTQYF. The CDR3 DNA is TGTGCCAGCAGCCCGACTAGCAGGCCAGATACGCAGTATTTT.

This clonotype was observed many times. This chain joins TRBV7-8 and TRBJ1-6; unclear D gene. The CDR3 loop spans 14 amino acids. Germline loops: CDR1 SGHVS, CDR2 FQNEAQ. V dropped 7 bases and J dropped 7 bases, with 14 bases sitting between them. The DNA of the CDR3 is TGTGCCAGCACGTTCATGGTGATGAATTCACCCCTCCACTTT. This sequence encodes CASTFMVMNSPLHF.

This CDR3 reads CASREGGQSSYEQYF. As DNA, the CDR3 is TGCGCCAGCAGGGAGGGAGGTCAGAGCTCCTACGAGCAGTACTTC. The chain is built from TRBV10-2 and TRBJ2-7; tentative D call: TRBD2 (6 bases). Germline V lookup: CDR1 WSHSY, CDR2 SAAADI. Between the trimmed V and J ends, which lost 6 bases and 0 bases, there was a span of 15 bases. The length of the CDR3 is 15 residues.

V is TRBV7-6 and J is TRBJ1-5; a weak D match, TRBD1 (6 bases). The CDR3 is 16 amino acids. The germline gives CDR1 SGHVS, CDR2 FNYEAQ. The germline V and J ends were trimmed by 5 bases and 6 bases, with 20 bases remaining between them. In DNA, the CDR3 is TGTGCCAGCAGCCCTGACCGGGGGGCGCAGGTTCAGCCCCAGCATTTT. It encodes CASSPDRGAQVQPQHF.

The CDR3 protein is CASSELAGGPVDEQFF. The CDR3 DNA is TGTGCCAGCAGCGAATTAGCGGGAGGGCCTGTAGATGAGCAGTTCTTC. The chain combines TRBV11-2 with TRBJ2-1, with 11 bases that match TRBD2. After removal of 5 bases from V and 8 bases from J, the junction contained 11 bases not matched to a gene. CDR1 and CDR2 from the germline V gene are SGHAT and FQNNGV. The CDR3 is 16 amino acids.

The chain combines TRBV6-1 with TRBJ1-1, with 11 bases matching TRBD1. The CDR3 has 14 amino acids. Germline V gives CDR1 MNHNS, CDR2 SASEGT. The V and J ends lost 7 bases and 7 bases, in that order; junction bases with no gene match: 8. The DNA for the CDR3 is TGTGCCAGCACCCTATCCGGGACAGGGGGTGAAGCTTTCTTT. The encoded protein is CASTLSGTGGEAFF.

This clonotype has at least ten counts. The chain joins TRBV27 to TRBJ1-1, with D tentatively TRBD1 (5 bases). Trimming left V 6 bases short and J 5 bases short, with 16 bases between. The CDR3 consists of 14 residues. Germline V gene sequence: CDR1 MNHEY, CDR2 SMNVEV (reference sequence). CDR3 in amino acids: CASRMGLSSTEAFF. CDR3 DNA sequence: TGTGCCAGCAGAATGGGGCTATCCTCGACTGAAGCTTTCTTT.

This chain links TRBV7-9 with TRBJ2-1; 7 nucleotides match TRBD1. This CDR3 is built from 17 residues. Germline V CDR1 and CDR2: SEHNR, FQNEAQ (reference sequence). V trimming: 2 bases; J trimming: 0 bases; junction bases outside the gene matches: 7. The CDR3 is CASSLPPGQSSYNEQFF. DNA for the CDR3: TGTGCCAGCAGCTTACCCCCGGGACAGAGCTCCTACAATGAGCAGTTCTTC.

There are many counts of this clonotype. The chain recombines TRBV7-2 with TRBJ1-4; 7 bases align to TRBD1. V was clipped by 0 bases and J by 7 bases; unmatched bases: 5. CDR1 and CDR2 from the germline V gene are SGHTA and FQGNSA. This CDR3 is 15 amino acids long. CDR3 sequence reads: CASSLAGGGSEKLFF. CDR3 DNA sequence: TGTGCCAGCAGCTTAGCAGGAGGGGGCTCTGAAAAACTGTTTTTT. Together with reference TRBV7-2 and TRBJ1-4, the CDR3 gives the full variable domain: GAGVSQSPSNKVTEKGKDVELRCDPISGHTALYWYRQSLGQGLEFLIYFQGNSAPDKSGLPSDRFSAERTGGSVSTLTIQRTQQEDSAVYLCASSLAGGGSEKLFFGSGTQLSVL.